The source of this TCR beta chain is a study of T-cell memory formation after mild COVID-19. From germline, CDR1 is DFQATT and CDR2 SNEGSKA (reference sequence). V was cut by 1 base and J by 4 bases, with 16 bases left in between. This CDR3 is built from 15 residues. Using its own MiXCR run on the 5' RACE reads, TCRdb lists one record per CDR3 protein. The sample consists of about 290,000 distinct CDR3 sequences, about 16% of them appearing once. The receptor was isolated from a man aged 18 to 30 who had mild COVID-19 (a few samples of this study predate the infection). Cell type and time point are not known. The rearrangement uses TRBV20-1 and TRBJ2-5; D possibly corresponds to TRBD1 (6 bases). Sequencing used PBMCs or a T cell subset sorted from them (not recorded which). The CDR3 DNA reads as TGCAGTGCTAGAGGGCCAGGGGCCGACCCAGAGACCCAGTACTTC. It codes for CSARGPGADPETQYF.